This T cell receptor (beta chain) was obtained from a study of CD8 T cells in Susac syndrome (dated by TCRdb to between 2017 and 2020). Some background on the complete study: Among the sequenced Susac syndrome patients, roughly six had clinically active disease and eight were in clinical remission. Susac syndrome patients were therapy-naive, on corticosteroids (some also receiving IVIg), or on IVIg alone at blood withdrawal. Whether CD8+ T cell activation and differentiation in Susac syndrome was antigen driven was tested using repertoire sequencing. Summary of the overall study and its limitations: The number of individuals in the TCR sequencing and HLA analysis was recognized as being relatively small. In the CD4+ T cell repertoire of Susac syndrome patients, clonal expansion was not detected.

RNA was extracted with the RNeasy kit and 0.5 to 1 ug was reverse transcribed using random hexamers. The immunoSEQ multiplex PCR assay, which covers 54 Vbeta and 13 Jbeta segments, was used to amplify TCR beta CDR3 regions. PCR amplification bias was corrected by using a synthetic template baseline for primer optimization and computational correction. On the authors' methods: Reads were annotated to V, D and J genes per IMGT and analyzed with immunoSEQ Analyzer, keeping only productive sequences. Clonality was calculated as one minus the Shannon entropy normalized by log2 of the number of productive unique sequences. Public and private clones were assessed among the 100 most prevalent clones of each patient and control. A clone was defined as Susac-specific if it was absent from the healthy and MS cohorts, from 1052 published viral clones and from other ImmuneACCESS disease sequences. TCRdb reprocessing: public reads trimmed at Q25 with fastp, clones called with MiXCR, in-frame beta chains kept. Each CDR3 protein gets just one entry, which takes the most common genes and DNA from the rows behind it. These V and J calls derive from TCRdb rather than the authors' analysis. A total of 80,000 or so distinct CDR3 sequences appear in this sample, just over 90% of them only once. The top ten clonotypes cover around 0.57% of the sample.

For this clonotype: The specificity of this receptor is unknown. Base qualities are not recorded, but no much larger clone differs from it by a single base.

Peripheral blood CD8+ and CD4+ T cells from healthy donors, Susac syndrome patients and multiple sclerosis patients were profiled using high-throughput TCR beta sequencing. The Susac syndrome patients fulfilled recently defined diagnostic criteria for definite or probable disease. Bulk CD8+ and CD4+ T cells were purified magnetically by negative isolation, whereas CD8+ TEMRA cells were enriched by FACS. Blood was collected in EDTA tubes and processed within 24 hours, with PBMCs isolated through density gradient centrifugation. PBMCs intended for TCR sequencing were frozen in liquid nitrogen and were later thawed in a 37 degrees C water bath. A purity of at least 90% was achieved for sorted or isolated CD4+, CD8+ and CD8+ TEMRA cells. The germline V end is reduced by 3 bases and the J end by 3 bases; junction bases left unmatched: 9. Inclusive of the bounding cysteine and phenylalanine, the CDR3 is 15 residues long. The only DNA kept is the CDR3, 45 bases in frame from the first base. CDR1 is given as SGDLS and CDR2 as YYNGEE, both from the germline V gene.

The chain is assembled from TRBV9 and TRBJ2-7; a stretch of 7 junction bases matches TRBD1. The sample consisted of CD4+ T cells from PBMCs. The clonotype originates from a human donor with Susac syndrome. At the DNA level, the sequence is TGTGCCAGCAGCGCCTCCGGGACAGCCCTCTACGAGCAGTACTTC. Its protein is CASSASGTALYEQYF.